The T cell receptor beta chain described here comes from a study of T-cell reconstitution after alpha-beta-depleted transplantation in children. Findings and limits, study-wide: A year post-transplant, T-cell counts and diversity derived mostly from newly produced T cells. By about two months after transplant, alpha-beta T cells reportedly arose from several hundred graft clones that had expanded.

This clonotype has only a few counts. Its antigen is still unknown. With V trimmed by 0 bases and J by 3 bases, 2 bases remained unmatched. The CDR3 runs to 15 residues. Per germline, CDR1 SGHRS and CDR2 YFSETQ. TCRbeta library construction was performed incorporating unique molecular identifiers. MiXCR, run by TCRdb on the PCR reads, gives a single entry per CDR3 protein. The table lists fewer than 750,000 distinct CDR3 sequences, 27% of them singletons, with about 35% in the top ten. The receptor was isolated from a boy younger than two with Wiskott-Aldrich syndrome, due to receive a stem cell transplant. The rearrangement uses TRBV5-1 and TRBJ2-1; TRBD1 matches 8 bases. Sequencing was performed on PBMCs, taken before TCRalphabeta/CD19-depleted stem cell transplant. CDR3: CASSLVQGGYNEQFF. CDR3 DNA sequence: TGCGCCAGCAGCTTGGTACAGGGGGGCTACAATGAGCAGTTCTTC.